The present T cell receptor beta chain was sequenced within a study of vaccination and CD4 T cells after COVID-19 (dated by TCRdb to 2022 to 2024). Concerning the study at large: SARS-CoV-2 positivity had been established in the convalescent patients by nasal swab PCR, and mild disease was recorded in about 9 of these patients and severe disease in one. Six males and four females were included in the convalescent cohort, with two Hispanic individuals, seven Caucasians, two Asians and one multiracial person represented. Participants got two doses of the Pfizer-BioNTech BNT162b2 vaccine (n=8) or two doses of the Moderna mRNA-1273 vaccine (n=2). Post-COVID blood samples from convalescent patients were collected a median of roughly 100 days after diagnosis, with a range of about 35 to 161 days. The time from the second vaccine dose to post-vaccine blood sampling had a median of around 72 days and ranged from roughly 12 to 250 days. Three convalescent patients were sampled both early after vaccination (day 14) and late after vaccination (days 161 to 241). In 9 to 11 COVID-19 convalescent patients and a handful of infection-naive healthy vaccine recipients, researchers compared the spike-specific CD4+ TCR repertoire from before mRNA vaccination with the repertoire from after.

Taken with the paper, the label for time point translates to: late sampling 161 to 241 days after vaccination in a few convalescent patients. The convalescent patients' positive SARS-CoV-2 PCR tests fell between March and December 2020, which was before the Alpha, Beta and Delta variants emerged in the United States. Ficoll-Paque Plus gradient centrifugation was used to isolate PBMCs from whole blood, and the isolated PBMCs were then either used fresh or cryopreserved at -140C. Per the germline V gene (reference sequence), SGHAT is the CDR1 and FQDESV is the CDR2. The CDR3 sequence holds 13 residues, the cysteine and phenylalanine included. The kept DNA is CDR3 alone, 39 bases in frame from the first base. Relative to germline, V is missing 3 bases and J is missing 7 bases, with 3 bases of the junction outside any gene match. Library preparation used PCR. This sample was sequenced with an Illumina iSeq 100. In the source study's methods: Non-productive sequences were removed, and CDR3s that did not start with C, did not end with F or W, or were shorter than 7 amino acids were discarded. Similarity between CDR3 sequences was evaluated in R version 3.6.1 using Levenshtein distances (stringdist) and unrooted phylogenetic trees (ape). TCRdb ran its own pipeline on the public reads, namely fastp trimming at Q25 and MiXCR clone calling, and kept in-frame beta chains. Each entry is one CDR3 protein sequence, shown with its most common DNA and genes. The V and J calls, along with clone size, are taken from TCRdb and not from the paper's own processing. The sample includes around 37,000 distinct CDR3 sequences, with around 39% observed a single time. The top ten constitute roughly 6.2% of the sample.

Broad study findings and their caveats: In convalescent patients, a median approximately 89% of post-vaccine SARS-CoV-2-reactive clones were detected only after vaccination, suggesting vaccine-specific priming. Of the vaccine-specific clones in convalescent patients, 304 of 307, or nearly all, reacted only to SARS-CoV-2 spike and did not cross-react with common cold coronaviruses. The median count of SARS-CoV-2-reactive clonotypes went up from some 23 after infection to 35 to 40 after vaccination, although the change was not significant. The number of convalescent patients in the study was relatively small, and the study did not examine early timepoints following natural infection.

Turning to this clonotype: The target of this receptor is not known. Base qualities are missing; no much larger clone stands one base away.

This TCR was sampled from a human donor who had recovered from COVID-19. The sequencing here drew on CD4+ T cells from blood, taken about 7 months after SARS-CoV-2 vaccination. The rearranged segments are TRBV11-1 and TRBJ1-5; 7 nucleotides in the junction match TRBD1. The CDR3 amino acid sequence is: CASSLTGRQPQHF. The DNA sequence reads TGTGCCAGCAGCTTGACAGGGCGCCAGCCCCAGCATTTT.